This paragraph reports one TCR beta chain. The sample belongs to a study of glioma-infiltrating T cells after dendritic cell vaccination. Study-level background: Monocyte-derived dendritic cells, cultured 6 to 7 days with IL-4 and GM-CSF, were pulsed with autologous tumor lysate.

Primers: 60 V beta forward and 13 J beta reverse. The data were produced by immunoSEQ multiplex PCR, yet TCRdb's version contains in-frame clones alone and is incomplete. Among roughly 56,000 clones listed, more than 70% were seen once. The time point is: after dendritic cell vaccination, including at tumor progression/relapse. Before vaccination, two weeks after the third vaccination, and at progression, PBMC were collected. The CDR3 has 15 amino acids. Germline V gene data show CDR1 as PRHDT and CDR2 as FYEKMQ (reference sequence). The trim removed 5 bases at V and 6 bases at J, leaving 7 bases unmatched.

This clonotype was obtained from a human donor with glioblastoma. The sequenced sample was blood, obtained after dendritic cell vaccination. The chain recombines TRBV13 with TRBJ2-1, with 10 bases aligning to TRBD2. CDR3 bases: TGTGCCAGCAGCCCCGGGACTAGCGCCCTCAATGAGCAGTTCTTC. As protein: CASSPGTSALNEQFF.